This T cell receptor (beta chain) was sequenced for a study of T cells in Graves' hyperthyroidism and ophthalmopathy. CDR3 size: 16 residues. Germline assignment: CDR1 KGHSH and CDR2 LQKENI. Trimming removed 4 bases from V and 8 bases from J, with 21 bases in between. Active moderate-to-severe ophthalmopathy, Clinical Activity Score at least 3, NOSPECS at least 4, under 3 months' duration. Clinical symptoms, serum thyroxine, TRAb, thyroid ultrasound and orbital computed tomography established diagnosis. Findings and limits, study-wide: Most thyroid-expanded clonotypes above 0.001 were also found in blood. The model predicted ophthalmopathy a median approximately seven months before onset.

RNA transcripts gave rise to amplified TCR beta CDR3 regions. Initially, a first-round RT-PCR of the TCR CDR3 employed the HTBI primer set. TCRdb processed the multiplex PCR reads anew with MiXCR; each CDR3 protein has one entry. The sample lists around 600,000 distinct CDR3 sequences; 14% were seen once. As for this clonotype: Its antigen is unknown.

The clonotype originates from a young woman with Graves' ophthalmopathy. The specimen was blood. The chain couples TRBV18 to TRBJ2-1; D assignment may be TRBD1 or TRBD2 (5 bases each). CDR3 sequence (DNA): TGTGCCAGCTCACAGAAAACGGGACCCTTTGGGGATGAGCAGTTCTTC. The encoded protein is CASSQKTGPFGDEQFF.